These T cell receptor beta chains were read from a single sample in a study of blood T cell repertoires in COVID-19. Generated by immunoSEQ multiplex PCR, the TCRdb table keeps only in-frame clones and is missing some. The sample lists roughly 190,000 clones; less than 85% were seen once. Sequenced: PBMCs or T cells enriched from blood (not recorded which). These receptors were obtained from a woman between 55 and 75 years old with acute COVID-19. CDR3s include the opening cysteine and the closing phenylalanine or tryptophan. The order of the fields is D gene, clone size, CDR3 length, J gene, V gene, CDR3 DNA, CDR3 protein. A D gene is named only where the DNA matches it firmly. Only some rows state a clone size, as once, few, many or a class for expanded clones.

-,once,16,TRBJ2-7,TRBV7-2,TGTGCCAGCAGCTTAGCGGTCGGGATGAGCTCCTACGAGCAGTACTTC,CASSLAVGMSSYEQYF
TRBD2,-,16,TRBJ2-3,TRBV4-3,TGCGCCAGCAGCCAGTGGGGACTAGCGGTGGCAGATACGCAGTATTTT,CASSQWGLAVADTQYF
-,-,14,TRBJ1-5,TRBV19,TGTGCCAGTAGTATACAGGGGTACAATCAGCCCCAGCATTTT,CASSIQGYNQPQHF
-,-,16,TRBJ1-3,TRBV18,TGTGCCAGCTCACCACGTCCGACAGTCTCTGGAAACACCATATATTTT,CASSPRPTVSGNTIYF
-,-,16,TRBJ2-2,TRBV7-9,TGTGCCAGCAGCTTAAGGTATCGGGAGAACGCCGGGGAGCTGTTTTTT,CASSLRYRENAGELFF
TRBD1,few,17,TRBJ1-1,TRBV5-1,TGCGCCAGCAGCTTGGACAGGGGGGTTTCGGCGAACACTGAAGCTTTCTTT,CASSLDRGVSANTEAFF
TRBD1,-,15,TRBJ1-1,TRBV27,TGTGCCAGCAGTTTCGGGGACAGCCTGAACACTGAAGCTTTCTTT,CASSFGDSLNTEAFF
-,-,14,TRBJ1-6,TRBV6-5,TGTGCCAGCAGACAGGACCGGGATAATTCACCCCTCCACTTT,CASRQDRDNSPLHF
TRBD1,-,16,TRBJ2-1,TRBV24-1,TGTGCCACCAGTGACCCGGGACAGGGAGGTCGCGATGAGCAGTTCTTC,CATSDPGQGGRDEQFF
TRBD1,-,15,TRBJ1-2,TRBV5-1,TGCGCCAGCAGCGCATCCGGGACAGGGGACTATGGCTACACCTTC,CASSASGTGDYGYTF
-,few,14,TRBJ1-1,TRBV4-3,TGCGCCAGCAGCCCCGGACAGCCGAACACTGAAGCTTTCTTT,CASSPGQPNTEAFF
-,-,12,TRBJ1-2,TRBV6-5,TGTGCCACGGGGGGGACCCTACGTAGTTACACCTTC,CATGGTLRSYTF
TRBD1,-,15,TRBJ1-3,TRBV7-9,TGTGCCAGCAGCAGCCTAGGACAGGTTGGAAACACCATATATTTT,CASSSLGQVGNTIYF
-,-,15,TRBJ1-6,TRBV7-2,TGTGCCAGCAGCCAAGGGGGAGTGGGGAATTCACCCCTCCACTTT,CASSQGGVGNSPLHF
-,-,14,TRBJ2-2,TRBV5-8,TGTGCCAGCATCTTCCAACTTAACACCGGGGAGCTGTTTTTT,CASIFQLNTGELFF
-,-,13,TRBJ1-4,TRBV5-4,TGTGCCTACCAGCCGCAGGGCGGTGAAAAACTGTTTTTT,CAYQPQGGEKLFF
-,-,15,TRBJ2-5,TRBV14,TGTGCCAGCAGCCAAGGGGGCCGTGACCAAGAGACCCAGTACTTC,CASSQGGRDQETQYF
-,-,15,TRBJ2-5,TRBV7-2,TGTGCCAGCAGCTTCGGGGTTGCCTCTCAAGGGACCCAGTACTTC,CASSFGVASQGTQYF
TRBD1,many,13,TRBJ1-5,TRBV6-2/TRBV6-3,TGTGCCAGCAGCGGACAGGGCGGTCAGCCCCAGCATTTT,CASSGQGGQPQHF
TRBD1,-,17,TRBJ1-2,TRBV24-1,TGTGCCACCAGTGATGGAGGGACAGGGTCGACGGTCTATGGCTACACCTTC,CATSDGGTGSTVYGYTF
-,-,14,TRBJ2-5,TRBV5-5,TGTGCCAGCAGCTTAACCTGGGCGATAGAGACCCAGTACTTC,CASSLTWAIETQYF
-,once,11,TRBJ2-7,TRBV30,TGTGCCTGGAGTGTAGAGGGCGAGCAGTACTTC,CAWSVEGEQYF
-,once,12,TRBJ1-6,TRBV6-2/TRBV6-3,TGTGCCAGCAGTTCCTTGAATTCACCCCTCCACTTT,CASSSLNSPLHF
TRBD1,few,14,TRBJ1-2,TRBV6-5,TGTGCCAGCAGTTTACAGGACAGGGGGTATGGCTACACCTTC,CASSLQDRGYGYTF
-,many,15,TRBJ2-4,TRBV3-1/TRBV3-2,TGTGCCAGCAGCCAAGATGGGCAGTCACAAAACATTCAGTACTTC,CASSQDGQSQNIQYF
-,once,14,TRBJ2-2,TRBV5-1,TGCGCCAGCAGCTTGTTCGGTGGCACCGGGGAGCTGTTTTTT,CASSLFGGTGELFF
TRBD1,-,12,TRBJ1-2,TRBV6-5,TGTGCCAGTGGGGACAGGGAAAGGGGCTACACCTTC,CASGDRERGYTF
-,-,15,TRBJ1-1,TRBV28,TGTGCCAGCACGGACACCGCTATAGGGAACACTGAAGCTTTCTTT,CASTDTAIGNTEAFF
TRBD1,-,15,TRBJ2-1,TRBV5-1,TGCGCCAGCAGCTTCTTGGGCGGACAGGGGAATGAGCAGTTCTTC,CASSFLGGQGNEQFF
TRBD1,-,15,TRBJ2-1,TRBV11-3,TGTGCCAGCAGCCCCGGGACAGGGTATAGAAATGAGCAGTTCTTC,CASSPGTGYRNEQFF
-,-,16,TRBJ1-3,TRBV6-1,TGTGCCAGCAGTGAAGGTCCACTCGTCTCTGGAAACACCATATATTTT,CASSEGPLVSGNTIYF
TRBD2,-,13,TRBJ2-3,TRBV3-1/TRBV3-2,TGTGCCACTAGCGGAGTTGACACAGATACGCAGTATTTT,CATSGVDTDTQYF
TRBD1,-,15,TRBJ1-2,TRBV24-1,TGTGCCACCAGTGATTTGGTGGGACAGGGAGGTGGCTACACCTTC,CATSDLVGQGGGYTF
TRBD1,-,14,TRBJ2-5,TRBV6-5,TGTGCCAGCAGCCCGACAGGGGGCCGGGAGACCCAGTACTTC,CASSPTGGRETQYF
TRBD1,few,13,TRBJ1-1,TRBV10-3,TGTGCCATCAGGACCGAAGGACAGGGGAAGGGTTTCTTT,CAIRTEGQGKGFF
TRBD2,-,16,TRBJ2-7,TRBV5-4,TGTGCCAGCAGCCCACGGTGGCTAGCGGGGACCTACGAGCAGTACTTC,CASSPRWLAGTYEQYF
-,-,12,TRBJ1-2,TRBV5-4,TGTGCCAGCATCGGGGTCGACTATGGCTACACCTTC,CASIGVDYGYTF
TRBD2,-,15,TRBJ2-3,TRBV4-1,TGCGCCAGCAGCCTGCGGGGGGCTAGCACAGATACGCAGTATTTT,CASSLRGASTDTQYF
TRBD1,-,17,TRBJ2-5,TRBV6-2/TRBV6-3,TGTGCCAGCAGTTCCACTCTTTCAGGGGGCATCGGGGAGACCCAGTACTTC,CASSSTLSGGIGETQYF
-,-,13,TRBJ2-2,TRBV7-2,TGTGCCAGCAGCCCAGACGCGGCCGGGGAGCTGTTTTTT,CASSPDAAGELFF
-,-,14,TRBJ1-2,TRBV7-2,TGTGCCAGCAGTGCTGGGGGGTATGGGAGTGGCTACACCTTC,CASSAGGYGSGYTF
TRBD1,-,13,TRBJ2-7,TRBV3-1/TRBV3-2,TGTGCCAGCAGCCCTGGGACAGGGTACGAGCAGTACTTC,CASSPGTGYEQYF